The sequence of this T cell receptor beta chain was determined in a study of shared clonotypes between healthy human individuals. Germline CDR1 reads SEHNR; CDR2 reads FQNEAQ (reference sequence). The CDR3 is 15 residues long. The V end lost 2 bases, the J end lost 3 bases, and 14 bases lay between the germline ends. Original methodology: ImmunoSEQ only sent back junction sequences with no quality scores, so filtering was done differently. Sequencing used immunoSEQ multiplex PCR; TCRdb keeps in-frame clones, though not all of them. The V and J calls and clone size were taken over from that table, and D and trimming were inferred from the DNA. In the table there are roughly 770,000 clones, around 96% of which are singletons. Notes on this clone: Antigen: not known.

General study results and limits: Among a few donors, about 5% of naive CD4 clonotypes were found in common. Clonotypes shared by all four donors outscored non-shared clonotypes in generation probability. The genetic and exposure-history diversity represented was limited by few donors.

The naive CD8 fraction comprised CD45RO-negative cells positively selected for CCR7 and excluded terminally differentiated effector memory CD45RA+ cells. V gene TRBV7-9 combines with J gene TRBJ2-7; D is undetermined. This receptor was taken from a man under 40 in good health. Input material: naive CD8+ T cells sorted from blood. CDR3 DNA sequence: TGTGCCAGCAGCTTACCCGGACCGATTTTCTACGAGCAGTACTTC. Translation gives CASSLPGPIFYEQYF.